Listed here are 32 T cell receptor beta chains from one sample, sequenced in a study of T cells in Graves' hyperthyroidism and ophthalmopathy. Authors of the study amplified TCR beta CDR3 regions from RNA transcripts. TCR CDR3 underwent first-round RT-PCR with the HTBI primer set. TCRdb ran MiXCR on the multiplex PCR reads and lists one entry per CDR3 protein. The table has 800,000 or so distinct CDR3 sequences, about two fifths seen once; the top ten hold over 8%. Sequenced: blood. These receptors were taken from a man younger than 35 with Graves' hyperthyroidism.

The chain employs TRBV5-6 and TRBJ2-7, with D perhaps TRBD1 (6 bases). CDR1 and CDR2 from the germline V gene are SGHDT and YYEEEE. The length of the CDR3 is 14 residues. The V end lost 4 bases, the J end lost 3 bases, and 14 bases lay between the germline ends. CDR3 in DNA: TGTGCCAGCAGCCCGGGACACACCATCTACGAGCAGTACTTC. It specifies CASSPGHTIYEQYF.

This sequence joins TRBV10-3 and TRBJ1-6, with D possibly TRBD1 on 6 matching bases. The CDR3 is 12 residues long. Germline CDR1 reads ENHRY; CDR2 reads SYGVKD. The V end was cut by 6 bases, the J end by 7 bases, with 7 bases between. The DNA of the CDR3 is TGTGCCATCAGCACAGGGAATTCACCCCTCCACTTT. Its translation is CAISTGNSPLHF.

The chain's CDR3 is CASSVNDRRIYEQYF. The DNA for the CDR3 is TGTGCCAGCAGCGTCAATGACAGGAGGATCTACGAGCAGTACTTC. The chain couples TRBV5-6 to TRBJ2-7; a weak D match, TRBD1 (6 bases). From germline, CDR1 is SGHDT and CDR2 YYEEEE. CDR3 length: 15 residues. V was shortened by 4 bases and J by 3 bases, with 17 bases between the two germline ends.

Concerning this clonotype itself: Since a much larger clone is just one base distant, this may be a read error. The rearrangement uses TRBV20-1 and TRBJ1-6, with TRBD1 matching over 10 bases. The CDR3 is 14 residues long. The germline gives CDR1 DFQATT, CDR2 SNEGSKA (reference sequence). V shed 3 bases and J 6 bases; nucleotides not matched to a gene: 2. The CDR3 protein is CSARGTGANSPLHF. Written as DNA, the CDR3 is TGCAGTGCTAGGGGGACAGGGGCTAATTCACCCCTCCACTTT.

V usage is TRBV20-1 and J usage is TRBJ2-7; unclear D gene. The CDR3 length is 12 residues. Germline CDR1 is DFQATT and CDR2 is SNEGSKA (reference sequence). The V gene lost 2 bases and the J gene lost 1 base, with 6 bases spanning the gap. CDR3 residues: CSARIQSYEQYF. The CDR3, as DNA: TGCAGTGCTAGAATACAGTCCTACGAGCAGTACTTC.

The chain uses TRBV2 and TRBJ1-5; D might be TRBD1 (5 bases). Germline V gene data show CDR1 as SNHLY and CDR2 as FYNNEI. CDR3 length equals 15 residues. V was clipped by 7 bases and J by 3 bases, with 16 bases between them. The CDR3 region is CASTAGGGSNQPQHF. The DNA of the CDR3 is TGTGCCAGCACCGCCGGGGGGGGATCCAATCAGCCCCAGCATTTT.

This clonotype has only a few counts. The chain links TRBV7-6 to TRBJ1-1; 8 nucleotides line up with TRBD1. From germline, CDR1 is SGHVS and CDR2 FNYEAQ. The V and J ends lost 1 base and 3 bases, in that order; junction bases with no gene match: 7. CDR3 length: 16 residues. This chain's CDR3 is CASSLDFLGQDTEAFF. The DNA of the CDR3 is TGTGCCAGCAGCTTAGACTTCCTGGGACAGGACACTGAAGCTTTCTTT.

This clonotype occurred a few times. The genes are TRBV7-8 and TRBJ1-3; D is perhaps TRBD1 (5 bases). This CDR3 contains 15 residues. Germline V gives CDR1 SGHVS, CDR2 FQNEAQ. Trimming cost V 5 bases and J 1 base, with 12 bases left between them. The CDR3: CASSPGGVSGNTIYF. DNA for the CDR3: TGTGCCAGCAGCCCTGGGGGGGTTTCTGGAAACACCATATATTTT.

The rearrangement joins TRBV19 to TRBJ2-5, with 8 positions matching TRBD1. V gave up 3 bases and J gave up 4 bases; unmatched junction bases: 10. Germline CDR1 and CDR2: LNHDA and SQIVND (reference sequence). The CDR3 is 16 amino acids. The CDR3 nucleotides read TGTGCCAGTAGTATCGCGACAGGGGAGGAGGGAGAGACCCAGTACTTC. Translating it yields CASSIATGEEGETQYF.

The gene calls are TRBV4-1 and TRBJ2-7; D is ambiguous. Germline loops: CDR1 MGHRA, CDR2 YSYEKL. There are 14 residues in the CDR3. V lost 1 base and J 0 bases, leaving 7 bases between the germline ends. The CDR3 spells CASSQVPHSYEQYF. DNA of the CDR3: TGCGCCAGCAGCCAAGTACCGCACTCCTACGAGCAGTACTTC.

This chain links TRBV25-1 with TRBJ2-7; 10 bases fit TRBD2. V lost 9 bases to trimming and J lost 7 bases; unmatched junction nucleotides: 9. Germline V gives CDR1 MGHDK, CDR2 SYGVNS. The CDR3 runs to 13 residues. CDR3 nucleotides: TGTGCCAGTTACAAGCGGGGGGGCTTGGAGCAGTACTTC. Translating gives CASYKRGGLEQYF.

Regarding this clonotype: One junction end disagrees with the germline gene, perhaps due to a read error. This rearrangement joins TRBV2 to TRBJ2-7; D may be TRBD2 (6 bases). CDR3 length: 17 residues. CDR1 and CDR2 from the germline V gene are SNHLY and FYNNEI. CDR3 amino acids: CASSRRRTRRGGYEQCF. The CDR3 nucleotides read TGTGCCAGCAGCCGCAGACGGACGCGTAGGGGAGGCTACGAGCAGTGCTTC.

The J gene is TRBJ2-7, the V gene TRBV29-1; the D is unclear. The V gene lost 6 bases and the J gene lost 12 bases, with 18 bases spanning the gap. The germline CDR1 and CDR2 sequences are SQVTM and ANQGSEA. This CDR3 contains 11 residues. In DNA, the CDR3 is TGCAGCGTCTCGCCTGGCGGATTTATGTACTTC. Its translation: CSVSPGGFMYF.

This clonotype showed up just a few times. This rearrangement joins TRBV7-2 to TRBJ1-6; D is possibly TRBD1 (6 bases). CDR1 SGHTA and CDR2 FQGNSA come from the germline V gene. The CDR3 is 16 residues long. Between the trimmed V and J ends, which lost 5 bases and 5 bases, there was a span of 16 bases. This CDR3 is CASSPYREYNNSPLHF. The CDR3 nucleotides read TGTGCCAGCAGCCCTTACAGGGAGTACAATAATTCACCCCTCCACTTT.

The genes are TRBV5-1 and TRBJ1-1; a possible D gene is TRBD1 (6 bases). The CDR3 is 13 amino acids. V shed 5 bases and J shed 4 bases, with 12 bases lying between them. Germline V gene data show CDR1 as SGHRS and CDR2 as YFSETQ. CDR3 nucleotide sequence: TGCGCCAGCAGACATACAGGGAGCACTGAAGCTTTCTTT. Translating gives CASRHTGSTEAFF.

V and J are TRBV4-3 and TRBJ1-1; D is unclear. In germline, CDR1 is LGHNA, CDR2 YSLEER. Trimming took off 1 base at V and 5 bases at J, with 11 bases between the two ends. This CDR3 contains 14 residues. The CDR3 region is CASSQGAAGTEAFF. DNA of the CDR3: TGCGCCAGCAGCCAAGGGGCAGCGGGGACTGAAGCTTTCTTT.

As regards this clonotype: A read error is possible here, since a much larger clone lies one base away. This sequence joins TRBV29-1 and TRBJ2-7; a weak D match, TRBD2 (5 bases). Trimming took 7 bases from V and 0 from J, leaving 10 bases between them. There are 12 residues in the CDR3. Germline V gene data show CDR1 as SQVTM and CDR2 as ANQGSEA. The CDR3 loop is CSALLDSYEQYF. The DNA of the CDR3 is TGCAGCGCCCTACTAGACTCCTACGAGCAGTACTTC.

The CDR3 sequence: CASSQVDSSPLHF. DNA for the CDR3: TGTGCCAGCAGCCAAGTGGACTCTTCACCCCTCCACTTT. The rearrangement links TRBV3-1 to TRBJ1-6; D is unclear. V lost 1 base and J lost 9, with 7 bases in between. Germline CDR1 LGHDT, CDR2 YNNKEL (reference sequence). CDR3 size: 13 residues.

The chain uses TRBV2 and TRBJ1-1; 11 bases are a match to TRBD1. Trimming at V came to 5 bases and at J to 8 bases, leaving 7 bases not matched to a gene. This CDR3 region has 14 residues. Germline V gene data show CDR1 as SNHLY and CDR2 as FYNNEI. This CDR3 reads CASSLDRGLWEAFF. For the CDR3, the DNA is TGTGCCAGCAGTCTGGACAGGGGGCTGTGGGAAGCTTTCTTT.

This clonotype was observed at least ten times. The chain's CDR3 is CSAVTGNTIYF. For the CDR3, the DNA is TGCAGTGCTGTCACCGGAAACACCATATATTTT. The J gene is TRBJ1-3, the V gene TRBV20-1; D gene unclear. The CDR3 covers 11 residues. CDR1 is DFQATT, CDR2 SNEGSKA, per germline (reference sequence). V lost 5 bases to trimming and J lost 4 bases, with 6 bases between them.

This clonotype was detected ten times or more. V is TRBV7-2 and J is TRBJ1-3, with D unclear. V was trimmed by 5 bases and J by 8 bases, leaving 13 bases between them. The CDR3 spans 13 residues. The germline V gene has CDR1 SGHTA and CDR2 FQGNSA. The CDR3, as DNA: TGTGCCAGCAGCCCCCAGGCCGGGGACACCATATATTTT. Protein: CASSPQAGDTIYF.

The V gene is TRBV20-1, the J gene TRBJ1-1, with a weak D call TRBD1 (5 bases). Germline CDR1 is DFQATT and CDR2 is SNEGSKA (reference sequence). V was clipped by 6 bases and J by 2 bases, with 25 bases between them. The CDR3 runs to 17 residues. The CDR3 DNA follows: TGCAGTGCCTCAGAAAATCGGGGCTACACCTTCAACACTGAAGCTTTCTTT. It yields the protein CSASENRGYTFNTEAFF.

Note on this clonotype: Just one base apart from a much larger clone, this may be a read error. This chain uses TRBV20-1 with TRBJ1-1, with TRBD1 identical over 8 bases. The CDR3 covers 16 residues. After removal of 1 base from V and 1 base from J, the junction contained 8 bases not matched to a gene. Germline CDR1 DFQATT, CDR2 SNEGSKA (reference sequence). CDR3 DNA: TGCAGTGCTAGAGGGCAGGGGGCATCTTGGAACACTGAAGCTTTCTTT. It is translated as CSARGQGASWNTEAFF.

This clonotype was observed a few times. The chain joins TRBV4-1 to TRBJ2-7, with D unresolved. Germline V CDR1 and CDR2: MGHRA, YSYEKL. The CDR3 spans 16 residues. The V end lost 0 bases, the J end lost 1 base, and 13 bases lay between the germline ends. The CDR3 sequence: CASSQEPGQPSYEQYF. The CDR3 bases are TGCGCCAGCAGCCAAGAACCTGGGCAACCGTCCTACGAGCAGTACTTC.

The CDR3 DNA follows: TGTGCCAGCAGCTTAGACCGGGACCCTCACGAGCAGTACTTC. Protein product: CASSLDRDPHEQYF. The rearrangement joins TRBV9 to TRBJ2-7, with D possibly being TRBD1 or TRBD2 (5 bases each). The V and J ends lost 4 bases and 5 bases respectively, with 16 bases between them. Germline V gene lookup returns CDR1 SGDLS and CDR2 YYNGEE. The CDR3 covers 14 residues.

This clonotype occurred many times. The rearrangement joins TRBV20-1 to TRBJ1-1; 8 bases line up with TRBD1. V was pared by 4 bases and J by 3 bases, with 7 bases of the junction left unmatched. This CDR3 region has 14 residues. Germline-derived CDR1 and CDR2 are DFQATT and SNEGSKA (reference sequence). The chain's CDR3 is CSAILGQGDTEAFF. CDR3 nucleotides: TGCAGTGCTATTCTAGGACAGGGTGACACTGAAGCTTTCTTT.

J is TRBJ2-7 and V is TRBV20-1, with 10 bases lining up with TRBD1. This CDR3 has 14 amino acids. Germline V CDR1 and CDR2: DFQATT, SNEGSKA (reference sequence). After removal of 6 bases from V and 3 bases from J, the junction contained 8 bases not matched to a gene. CDR3 protein: CSAYPGTGDYEQYF. DNA for the CDR3: TGCAGTGCGTATCCCGGGACAGGGGACTACGAGCAGTACTTC.

Points on this clonotype: A read error is possible here, since a much larger clone lies one base away. The chain employs TRBV2 and TRBJ1-5; 7 bases map to TRBD1. The CDR3 extends over 14 amino acids. J lost 6 bases, V lost 3 bases, and 5 bases had no gene match. Looked up from germline, CDR1 is SNHLY and CDR2 is FYNNEI. The CDR3 protein is CASSEGDRSQPQHF. DNA for the CDR3: TGTGCCAGCAGTGAGGGGGACAGAAGTCAGCCCCAGCATTTT.

This clonotype has at least ten counts. This chain links TRBV25-1 with TRBJ1-1; D is ambiguous. Between the trimmed V and J ends, which lost 4 bases and 0 bases, there was a span of 9 bases. Germline CDR1 and CDR2: MGHDK and SYGVNS. This CDR3 comprises 14 residues. In nucleotides, the CDR3 is TGTGCCAGCAGTGCCGACCGTTTGAACACTGAAGCTTTCTTT. Residues: CASSADRLNTEAFF. Drawing the rest from reference TRBV25-1 and TRBJ1-1, the complete variable domain is EADIYQTPRYLVIGTGKKITLECSQTMGHDKMYWYQQDPGMELHLIHYSYGVNSTEKGDLSSESTVSRIRTEHFPLTLESARPSHTSQYLCASSADRLNTEAFFGQGTRLTVV.

This sequence joins TRBV7-2 and TRBJ2-5; the match to TRBD2 covers 7 bases. The V gene end was trimmed by 6 bases and the J gene end by 5 bases; junction bases not matched to a gene: 15. Per the germline V gene, CDR1 is SGHTA and CDR2 is FQGNSA. The CDR3 covers 16 residues. The DNA of the CDR3 is TGTGCCAGCAGTCCTAGCGGCCCCTTCGGTGGGGAGACCCAGTACTTC. It is translated as CASSPSGPFGGETQYF.

The rearrangement joins TRBV20-1 to TRBJ2-2; the match to TRBD1 covers 7 bases. This CDR3 spans 13 amino acids. The V and J ends lost 6 bases and 6 bases, in that order; junction bases with no gene match: 7. Germline CDR1 DFQATT, CDR2 SNEGSKA (reference sequence). The CDR3 spells CSARQGSAGELFF. In nucleotides, the CDR3 is TGCAGTGCAAGACAGGGATCTGCCGGGGAGCTGTTTTTT.

With respect to this clonotype: This sequence may be a read error, since a much larger clone differs from it by one base. The missing conserved phenylalanine or tryptophan at the end of this CDR3 makes a read error likely. V usage is TRBV20-1 and J usage is TRBJ1-2; 8 bases line up with TRBD1. This CDR3 has 12 residues. CDR1 is DFQATT and CDR2 is SNEGSKA in the germline V gene (reference sequence). J lost 5 bases, V lost 6 bases, and 5 bases had no gene match. The CDR3 region is CSALQGGYGYTL. The CDR3, as DNA: TGCAGTGCATTACAGGGGGGATATGGCTACACCCTC.